This T cell receptor beta chain came from a study of shared clonotypes between healthy human individuals (dated by TCRdb to the early 2020s). For the study in its entirety: A couple of women and a few men aged 18 to 49 years were included in the cohort. For each donor, three plates each were used for CD4 naive and CD4 memory, two plates were used for CD8 naive, and one plate was used for CD8 memory. To estimate repertoire size and how much clonotypes are shared between individuals, the study performed deep sequencing of blood TCR repertoires from roughly five healthy adults. Different laboratories and diverse techniques were used to prepare libraries and sequence TCR repertoires, to increase sequencing depth and limit assay-specific biases. Each donor's leukapheresis produced roughly between roughly 0.85 and 10 billion PBMCs.

The junction shows trimming of 4 bases on V and 2 bases on J, plus 9 bases between the germline ends. The CDR3 covers 13 residues, taking in both the cysteine and the phenylalanine. The retained sequence is limited to the CDR3, 39 bases, with the frame set at the first base. CDR1 and CDR2, per the germline V gene, are SQVTM and ANQGSEA. For the CD8 naive samples, CD45RO-negative cells were positively selected for CCR7, yielding a CD45RA+CCR7+ population from which TemRA cells were excluded. Healthy HIV-negative adults with no recently reported acute infections or vaccinations were included as donors. All donors were Caucasian adults living in Nashville, Tennessee, USA. After blood collection by leukapheresis, PBMCs were isolated using Ficoll-Histopaque density gradient centrifugation and then cryopreserved in the vapor phase of liquid nitrogen. Purity and quantity of every magnetically sorted T cell population were checked by analytical flow cytometry. Each sorted fraction had its genomic DNA isolated and then quantified by UV absorbance on a Nanodrop 2000c.

Concerning this clone: Its antigen specificity is not known. No much larger clone exists at a distance of one base, and base qualities are not known.

The paper's findings and limits, for the study overall: Only blood was sampled, and tissue TCR repertoires likely differ from those in blood. When a handful of donors were compared, the shared fraction of clonotypes was approximately 5% for naive CD4, about 4% for naive CD8, roughly 2.5% for memory CD4, and around 0.4% for memory CD8. Larger estimated clonotype richness was generally found for naive subsets than for memory subsets. Compared with non-shared clonotypes, clonotypes shared by all four sorted-subset donors had higher generation probabilities. The small number of donors limited the genetic and exposure-history diversity represented. Incomplete sequencing was indicated by rarefaction of sorted-subset datasets, despite the large sequencing depth. Pairwise subsampling indicated that sequencing depth was expected to affect the degree of clonotype sharing among donors.

TCR CDR3 regions were amplified from genomic DNA by multiplex PCR using the deep immunoSEQ assay. For each cell subset, the extracted genomic DNA was distributed evenly across all wells of several immunoSEQ 96-well plates, and each plate served as one replicate. Each replicate PCR for sorted subsets received about 210 ng genomic DNA, equal to some 32,000 T cell genomes. Purified libraries were measured with a Qubit 3.0 fluorometer, size-checked on a Bioanalyzer 2100, and measured again with the KAPA Library Quantification kit. Every immunoSEQ 96-well plate was sequenced on a separate single-read 150-cycle Illumina NextSeq 550 flow cell. The source study handled its data this way. Because only junctional sequences without quality scores were contained in the immunoSEQ output, filtering matching that applied to full-length reads could not be performed. Sequences were annotated with PyIR, a Python wrapper for IgBLAST v1.9, and V/J genes and CDR3 were assigned using IMGT germline references. Any read was removed if the V/J assignment was weak (E-value above 1e-6), the CDR3 was missing, or the read contained stop codons, out-of-frame junctions, or ambiguous translated residues. V3J clonotypes were defined as sequences sharing an identical inferred V gene, J gene, and CDR3 amino acid sequence. The percentage overlap between two repertoires was calculated by dividing the number of shared unique clonotypes by the size of the smaller repertoire. Three approaches were used to assess repertoire richness: RTK rarefaction, the Chao1 estimator, and Recon v2.1 estimates of unobserved clonotypes. For all TCRbeta clonotypes obtained by the gDNA method from a handful of donors, generation probabilities were computed with OLGA. TCRdb provides this immuneACCESS table in a form limited to in-frame rearrangements. Some clones are lacking; in checked studies, under half of them reflect an unresolved V gene, and why the rest are absent is not known. The V and J calls and clone size were taken over from that table, and D and trimming were inferred from the DNA. The sample table contains about 1,800,000 clones; only one count was recorded for less than 95% of them. The ten biggest clones cover roughly 1% of the sample.

The sample taken for sequencing was naive CD8+ T cells sorted from blood. The sample's cell subset or site label, decoded: CD45RA+CCR7+. The rearranged segments are TRBV29-1 and TRBJ2-4, with the D gene call left open. The TCR originated in a man aged 18 to 29 in good health. The CDR3 corresponds to CSVAGSTKNIQYF. The sequenced DNA: TGCAGCGTTGCGGGCAGTACCAAAAACATTCAGTACTTC.